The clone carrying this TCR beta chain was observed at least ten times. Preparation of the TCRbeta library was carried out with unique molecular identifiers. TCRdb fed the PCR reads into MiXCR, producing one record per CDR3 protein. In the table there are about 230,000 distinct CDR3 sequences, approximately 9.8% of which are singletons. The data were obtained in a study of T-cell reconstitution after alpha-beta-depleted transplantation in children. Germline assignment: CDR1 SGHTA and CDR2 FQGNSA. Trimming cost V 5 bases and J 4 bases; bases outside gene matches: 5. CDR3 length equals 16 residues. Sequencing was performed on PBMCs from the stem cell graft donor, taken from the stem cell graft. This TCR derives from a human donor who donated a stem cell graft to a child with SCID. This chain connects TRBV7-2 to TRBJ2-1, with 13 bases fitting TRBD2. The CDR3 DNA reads TGTGCCAGCAGCCCGGGACTAGCGGGGCTATACAATGAGCAGTTCTTC. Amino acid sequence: CASSPGLAGLYNEQFF.